Presented here are 18 T cell receptor beta chains from one specimen sequenced in a study of shared clonotypes between healthy human individuals. Libraries were prepared by immunoSEQ multiplex PCR; TCRdb keeps only in-frame clonotypes and omits some of them. This table has 700,000 or so clones, around 72% appearing once. The sample was memory CD4+ T cells sorted from blood. As to subset: CD45RA-negative fraction. These receptors all come from a woman in her 30s in good health.

The chain links TRBV7-2 to TRBJ2-7, with D possibly being TRBD2 (7 bases). The CDR3 has 15 residues. Trimming removed 3 bases at V and 0 bases at J, with 12 bases between. Germline CDR1 reads SGHTA; CDR2 reads FQGNSA. CDR3 DNA: TGTGCCAGCAGCTTGGGGGGGGCGAGCTCCTACGAGCAGTACTTC. Translating it yields CASSLGGASSYEQYF.

This clone was recorded once. J is TRBJ2-1 and V is TRBV10-3; 9 nucleotides match TRBD1. The germline gives CDR1 ENHRY, CDR2 SYGVKD. J gave up 10 bases and V 2 bases, and 6 bases lay outside the gene matches. The length of the CDR3 is 14 residues. CDR3 nucleotide sequence: TGTGCCATCAGTGAGATAACAGGGGGCGCGGAGCAGTTCTTC. Amino acid sequence: CAISEITGGAEQFF.

This clone has a handful of counts. This sequence joins TRBV2 and TRBJ1-2; a weak D match, TRBD1 (6 bases). CDR1 is SNHLY and CDR2 is FYNNEI in the germline V gene. Trimming shortened V by 6 bases and J by 3 bases, and 8 bases separated the two germline ends. CDR3 length: 12 amino acids. CDR3 nucleotide sequence: TGTGCCAGCAGGACAGGATACTATGGCTACACCTTC. Encoded protein: CASRTGYYGYTF.

The V call is TRBV29-1, the J call TRBJ2-3; TRBD2 is a possible D gene (6 bases). The CDR3 runs to 14 residues. Trimming pared 5 bases from V and 2 bases from J, leaving 14 bases between. The germline CDR1 and CDR2 sequences are SQVTM and ANQGSEA. The CDR3 coding sequence is TGCAGCGTTCGGACTACCTGGGCCACAGATACGCAGTATTTT. Protein product: CSVRTTWATDTQYF.

The chain recombines TRBV5-6 with TRBJ1-3, with TRBD1 as a possible D gene (5 bases). This CDR3 has 15 residues. Germline values: CDR1 SGHDT, CDR2 YYEEEE. V shed 4 bases and J shed 2 bases, with 13 bases lying between them. The chain's CDR3 is CASSPGLRAGNTIYF. Here the CDR3 DNA reads TGTGCCAGCAGCCCGGGACTACGAGCTGGAAACACCATATATTTT.

The chain uses TRBV5-1 and TRBJ2-2; TRBD2 agrees at 12 bases. The V gene's germline CDR1 is SGHRS and CDR2 YFSETQ. With V trimmed by 1 base and J by 4 bases, 5 bases remained unmatched. This CDR3 has 17 residues. The CDR3 DNA sequence: TGCGCCAGCAGCTTGATGGGACTAGCGGGTATCACCGGGGAGCTGTTTTTT. Its translation: CASSLMGLAGITGELFF.

The V gene is TRBV30, the J gene TRBJ1-4; 7 bases map to TRBD1. V was clipped by 2 bases and J by 0 bases; unmatched bases: 18. The CDR3 spans 20 residues. Germline-derived CDR1 and CDR2 are GTSNPN and SVGIG (reference sequence). The CDR3 nucleotides are TGTGCCTGGAGTTTTGTATTACAGGGGTTCCTTTCAACAACTAATGAAAAACTGTTTTTT. It yields the protein CAWSFVLQGFLSTTNEKLFF.

The CDR3 is CSVVAGALGEQYF. CDR3 nucleotide sequence: TGCAGCGTGGTTGCGGGAGCCCTGGGGGAGCAGTACTTC. The chain uses TRBV29-1 and TRBJ2-7; 7 nucleotides line up with TRBD2. The CDR3 spans 13 residues. Germline CDR1 and CDR2: SQVTM and ANQGSEA. The V gene end was trimmed by 6 bases and the J gene end by 7 bases; junction bases not matched to a gene: 12.

This sequence joins TRBV2 and TRBJ2-2; a possible D gene is TRBD2 (5 bases). Trimming cost V 4 bases and J 0 bases, with 6 bases left between them. The CDR3 runs 14 residues. Germline assignment: CDR1 SNHLY and CDR2 FYNNEI. The CDR3 region is CASSVSANTGELFF. The CDR3 region has the DNA TGTGCCAGCAGTGTTAGCGCGAACACCGGGGAGCTGTTTTTT. The entire variable domain, with the rest obtained from reference TRBV2 and TRBJ2-2, is as follows: EPEVTQTPSHQVTQMGQEVILRCVPISNHLYFYWYRQILGQKVEFLVSFYNNEISEKSEIFDDQFSVERPDGSNFTLKIRSTKLEDSAMYFCASSVSANTGELFFGEGSRLTVL.

The chain joins TRBV28 to TRBJ1-2; 8 bases fit TRBD1. Germline CDR1 MDHEN, CDR2 SYDVKM. CDR3 size: 14 residues. Unmatched junction bases numbered 9, after V lost 6 bases and J lost 6 bases. Here the CDR3 reads CASRNGQGADGYTF. The DNA of the CDR3 is TGTGCCAGCAGAAACGGCCAGGGGGCAGATGGCTACACCTTC.

This clone came up a few times. This chain links TRBV7-9 with TRBJ1-3; D gene unclear. This CDR3 comprises 14 residues. Germline CDR1 SEHNR, CDR2 FQNEAQ (reference sequence). V dropped 3 bases and J dropped 2 bases, with 8 bases sitting between them. The CDR3 protein is CASSLAEPGNTIYF. In nucleotides, the CDR3 is TGTGCCAGCAGCTTGGCGGAGCCTGGAAACACCATATATTTT.

The chain recombines TRBV5-1 with TRBJ2-5, with TRBD2 matching 7 bases. The J segment lost 2 bases and the V segment lost 2 bases, leaving 3 bases of the junction unmatched. This CDR3 region has 14 residues. Per the germline V gene, CDR1 is SGHRS and CDR2 is YFSETQ. The CDR3 is CASSFAGDQETQYF. CDR3 DNA sequence: TGCGCCAGCAGCTTCGCGGGAGATCAAGAGACCCAGTACTTC.

V and J are TRBV5-1 and TRBJ2-1; D not certain. CDR1 is SGHRS, CDR2 YFSETQ, per germline. CDR3 length: 15 residues. Trimming stripped 0 bases from V and 4 bases from J, with 11 bases between. The CDR3 DNA reads as TGCGCCAGCAGCTTGGATACCAGCGAATACAATGAGCAGTTCTTC. It specifies CASSLDTSEYNEQFF.

The gene calls are TRBV7-9 and TRBJ1-1; TRBD1 agrees at 8 bases. CDR3 length: 12 amino acids. Germline V gene data show CDR1 as SEHNR and CDR2 as FQNEAQ (reference sequence). Trimming at V came to 5 bases and at J to 11 bases, leaving 7 bases not matched to a gene. In nucleotides, the CDR3 is TGTGCCAGCAGCCCCCCCGGGGACAGGGCTTTCTTT. It is translated as CASSPPGDRAFF.

The chain is built from TRBV21-1 and TRBJ1-1. TRBV21-1 is a pseudogene segment. This CDR3 comprises 14 residues. The CDR3 spells CASSKAEGNTEAFF. CDR3 sequence (DNA): TGTGCCAGCAGCAAAGCGGAGGGAAACACTGAAGCTTTCTTT.

Turning to this clone: The sample holds other DNA sequences that translate to the same CDR3. The chain recombines TRBV6-1 with TRBJ1-5; a weak D match, TRBD1 (5 bases). CDR1 and CDR2 (germline): MNHNS, SASEGT. This CDR3 contains 15 residues. V was trimmed by 1 base and J by 1 base, leaving 8 bases between them. CDR3 sequence reads: CASSEVGVSNQPQHF. Written as DNA, the CDR3 is TGTGCCAGCAGTGAAGTAGGGGTCAGCAATCAGCCCCAGCATTTT.

The chain uses TRBV5-1 and TRBJ2-2; 9 bases match TRBD1. The CDR3 contains 16 residues. V shed 5 bases, J shed 3 bases, and the junction held 8 bases outside the gene matches. Germline-derived CDR1 and CDR2 are SGHRS and YFSETQ. CDR3 nucleotide sequence: TGCGCCAGCAGATCTACAGGGGGCGAAGACACCGGGGAGCTGTTTTTT. It encodes CASRSTGGEDTGELFF.

The rearrangement links TRBV7-2 to TRBJ2-4, with 10 bases that match TRBD2. Germline CDR1 reads SGHTA; CDR2 reads FQGNSA. This CDR3 region has 17 residues. The junction had 8 bases not matched to a gene; V was cut back by 5 bases and J by 1 base. CDR3 residues: CASSDGPGLAAKNIQYF. CDR3 coding DNA: TGTGCCAGCAGCGACGGACCGGGACTAGCGGCCAAAAACATTCAGTACTTC.